The source of this T cell receptor (beta chain) is a study of lung T cells in sarcoidosis with Löfgren's syndrome. Whole-study context: Löfgren's syndrome patients were the main repertoire analysis focus.

TCRdb re-called the reads through MiXCR, storing one row per CDR3 protein. Of more than 50,000 distinct CDR3 sequences listed, approximately 21% are singletons. This clonotype was recorded many times. Its cognate antigen is unknown. Study-level results: TRAV12-1 preferentially paired with TRBV2, with homologous CDR3s.

Germline V gives CDR1 LNHNV, CDR2 YYDKDF (reference sequence). V gave up 8 bases and J gave up 6 bases, with 13 bases separating them. CDR3 length equals 12 residues. This chain joins TRBV15 and TRBJ1-1; no reliable D call. The material sequenced was CD4+ T cells from PBMCs. The sequence was collected from a human donor with sarcoidosis (Löfgren's syndrome or another form), or a control subject (not recorded which). CDR3 nucleotides: TGTGCCACCTCGAACAAGGGCTCTGAAGCTTTCTTT. Its protein is CATSNKGSEAFF.